This T cell receptor (beta chain) comes out of a study of cytomegalovirus exposure and HLA in healthy donors. Across the study: Previous work identified 95 million to 120 million unique TCR beta sequences from roughly 180 million T cells.

The study's findings and limits: The study listed around 150 cytomegalovirus-associated TCR beta chains. In a later analysis, at a false discovery rate of 0.05, roughly 17,000 TCR beta sequences were associated with HLA alleles.

Germline CDR1 is MDHEN and CDR2 is SYDVKM. This CDR3 comprises 14 residues. The V and J ends lost 0 bases and 2 bases respectively, with 5 bases between them. About this clone: Its antigen is currently unknown.

PCR amplification relied on 60 Vbeta primers (plus 13 Jbeta primers). Measured with immunoSEQ multiplex PCR; TCRdb has only the in-frame clones, and not every one. The sample includes tens of thousands of clones, around 84% of them seen just once. This TCR came from a man aged 65-85 years in good health and CMV-seropositive. Sequencing was performed on PBMCs. The V gene is TRBV28, the J gene TRBJ1-5, with D unclear. CDR3 region: CASSLWEGNQPQHF. The CDR3, as DNA: TGTGCCAGCAGTTTATGGGAGGGCAATCAGCCCCAGCATTTT.